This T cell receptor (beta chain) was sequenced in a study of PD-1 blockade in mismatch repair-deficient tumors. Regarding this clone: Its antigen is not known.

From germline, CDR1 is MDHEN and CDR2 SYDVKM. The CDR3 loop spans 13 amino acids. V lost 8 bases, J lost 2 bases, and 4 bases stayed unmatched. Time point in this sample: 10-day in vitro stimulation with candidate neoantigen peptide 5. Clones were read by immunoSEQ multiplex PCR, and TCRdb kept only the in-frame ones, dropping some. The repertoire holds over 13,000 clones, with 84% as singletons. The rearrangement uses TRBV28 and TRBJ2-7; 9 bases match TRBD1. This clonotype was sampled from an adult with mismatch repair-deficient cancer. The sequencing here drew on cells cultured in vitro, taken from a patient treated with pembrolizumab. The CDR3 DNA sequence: TGTGCCAGCGCCGGGACAGGGCCCTACGAGCAGTACTTC. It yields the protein CASAGTGPYEQYF. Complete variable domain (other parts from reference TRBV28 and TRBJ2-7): DVKVTQSSRYLVKRTGEKVFLECVQDMDHENMFWYRQDPGLGLRLIYFSYDVKMKEKGDIPEGYSVSREKKERFSLILESASTNQTSMYLCASAGTGPYEQYFGPGTRLTVT.